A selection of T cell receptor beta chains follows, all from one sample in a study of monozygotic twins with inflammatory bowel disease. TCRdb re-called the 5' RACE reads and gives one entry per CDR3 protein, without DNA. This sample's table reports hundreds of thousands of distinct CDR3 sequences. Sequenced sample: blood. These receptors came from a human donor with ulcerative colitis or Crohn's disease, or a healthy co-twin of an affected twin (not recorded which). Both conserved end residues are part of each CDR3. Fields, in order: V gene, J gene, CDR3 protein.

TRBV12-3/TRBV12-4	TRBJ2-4	CASSLPVGQVKAKNIQYF
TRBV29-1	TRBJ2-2	CSARTGNTGELFF
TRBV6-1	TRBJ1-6	CASSDRVEGYNSPLHF
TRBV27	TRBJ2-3	CASRKIRQGRAFLRPDTQYF
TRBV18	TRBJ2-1	CASSPGTGGYNEQFF
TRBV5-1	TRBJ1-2	CASRRQGAAGYTF
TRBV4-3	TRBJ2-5	CASSQEGQETQYF
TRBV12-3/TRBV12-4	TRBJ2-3	CASSFAVLADTQYF
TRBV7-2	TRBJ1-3	CASSARTGNSGNTIYF
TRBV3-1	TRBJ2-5	CASSQDPTERETQYF
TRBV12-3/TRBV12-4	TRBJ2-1	CASSLTRALSYNEQFF
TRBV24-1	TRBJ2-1	CATSEVNRAWNEQFF
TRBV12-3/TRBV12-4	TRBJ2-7	CASSPGTGGSEQYF
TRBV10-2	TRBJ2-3	CASSDLVPRDTQYF
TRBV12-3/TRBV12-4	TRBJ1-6	CASSLAWRESPLHF
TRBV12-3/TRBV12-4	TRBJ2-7	CASSPLTPQYEQYF
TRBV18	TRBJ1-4	CASSPGFNEKLFF
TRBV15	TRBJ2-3	CATRQGTVHTDTQYF
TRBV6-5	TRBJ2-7	CASSYRGQGRYHEQYF
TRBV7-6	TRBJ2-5	CASSLLFTQETQYF
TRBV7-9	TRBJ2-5	CASSRTSGRVETQYF
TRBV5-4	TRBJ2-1	CASSKVGSSYNEQFF
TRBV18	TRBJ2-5	CASSPRQGGGETQYF
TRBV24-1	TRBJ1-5	CAISMGNQPQHF